This T cell receptor beta chain was sequenced for a study of Tregs in tolerant kidney transplant recipients. Findings of the study overall: Biological reproducibility was not directly addressed in this study. Activated donor B cell expansion appeared to reveal the most relevant donor-specific TCRbeta repertoire. Few patients were studied, so findings need validation in larger groups.

As to this clone: The antigen is not known.

The CDR3 loop spans 17 amino acids. V was shortened by 4 bases and J by 6 bases, with 22 bases between the two germline ends. Germline loops: CDR1 MGHRA, CDR2 YSYEKL. Method: immunoSEQ multiplex PCR; TCRdb's copy keeps in-frame clones and lacks some. This table holds roughly 250,000 clones, around 82% found once. Unstimulated Tregs (CD4+CD25+CD127-) and CD4+CD25- non-Tregs were sorted from PBMCs. This TCR came from a human donor in good health. The chain has TRBV4-1 and TRBJ1-5, with D possibly matching TRBD1 (5 bases). The specimen was CD4+ T cells from blood. CDR3 residues: CASSPPTVAGGGQPQHF. DNA for the CDR3: TGCGCCAGCAGCCCACCTACAGTTGCGGGGGGAGGTCAGCCCCAGCATTTT.